This entry concerns a single TCR beta chain. Original analysis: From reference gene primer amplification, estimates of nucleated cell counts were derived. This table comes from immunoSEQ multiplex PCR, and its TCRdb copy is limited to in-frame clones, with some not included. The DNA was the basis for D and trimming; V, J and clone size are from that table. Altogether almost 70,000 clones are present, roughly three quarters being singletons, with the ten largest covering 45% to 60%. The J segment lost 9 bases and the V segment lost 1 base, leaving 3 bases of the junction unmatched. This CDR3 has 13 residues. Germline V gene sequence: CDR1 LGHNA, CDR2 YNFKEQ. The record originates from a study of blood T cell repertoires in COVID-19. Study-wide background: The origin of the acute and convalescent COVID-19 samples was the United States, Italy and Spain. From T cells, B-cell-depleted T cells, or PBMCs came the material, which was cDNA or gDNA.

Sequencing input: peripheral blood. The chain has TRBV4-2 and TRBJ2-1; 7 bases map to TRBD2. The clonotype comes from a human donor in a cohort sampled during active COVID-19. The CDR3 DNA reads TGTGCCAGCAGCCAAGGGTTAGCGGGTGAGCAGTTCTTC. Translating it yields CASSQGLAGEQFF.